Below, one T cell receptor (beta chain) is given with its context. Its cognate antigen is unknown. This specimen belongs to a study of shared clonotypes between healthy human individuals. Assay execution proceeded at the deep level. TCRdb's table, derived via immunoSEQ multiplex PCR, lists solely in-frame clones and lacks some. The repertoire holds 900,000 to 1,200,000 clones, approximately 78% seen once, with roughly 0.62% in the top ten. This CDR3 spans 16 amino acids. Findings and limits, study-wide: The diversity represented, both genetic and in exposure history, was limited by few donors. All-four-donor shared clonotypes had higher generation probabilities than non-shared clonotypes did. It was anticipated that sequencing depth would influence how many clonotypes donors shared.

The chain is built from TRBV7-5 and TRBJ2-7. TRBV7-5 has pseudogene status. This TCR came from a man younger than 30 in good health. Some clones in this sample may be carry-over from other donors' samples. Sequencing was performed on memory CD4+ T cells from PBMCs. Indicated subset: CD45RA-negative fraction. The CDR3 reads CVRSSPEGHGWDEQYF. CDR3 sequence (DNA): TGTGTCAGAAGCTCACCCGAGGGGCACGGCTGGGACGAGCAGTACTTC.